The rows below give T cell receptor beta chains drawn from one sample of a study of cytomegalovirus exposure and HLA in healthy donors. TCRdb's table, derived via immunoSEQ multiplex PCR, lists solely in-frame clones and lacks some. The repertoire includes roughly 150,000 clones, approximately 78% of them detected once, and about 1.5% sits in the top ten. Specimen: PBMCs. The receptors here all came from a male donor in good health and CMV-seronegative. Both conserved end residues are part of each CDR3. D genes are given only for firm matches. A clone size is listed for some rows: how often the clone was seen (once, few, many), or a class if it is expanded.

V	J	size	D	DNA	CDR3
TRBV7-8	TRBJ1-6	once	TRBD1	TGTGCCAGCAGCTTAGCGGGGACAGGAAATTCACCCCTCCACTTT	CASSLAGTGNSPLHF
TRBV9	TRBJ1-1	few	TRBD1	TGTGCCAGCAGCGCTAGACAGGGGCTGGACACTGAAGCTTTCTTT	CASSARQGLDTEAFF
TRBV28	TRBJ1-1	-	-	TGTGCCAGCAGAACGGGCCCGGGGGAAGCTTTCTTT	CASRTGPGEAFF
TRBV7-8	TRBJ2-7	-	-	TGTGCCAGCAGCACCCGCCGAGGGGGAAGCAACGAGCAGTACTTC	CASSTRRGGSNEQYF
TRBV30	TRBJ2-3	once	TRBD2	TGTGCCCGGGAGGGGGGAGATACGCAGTATTTT	CAREGGDTQYF
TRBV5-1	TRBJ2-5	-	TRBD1	TGCGCCAGCAGCATTCAGGGGGCGATTGAGACCCAGTACTTC	CASSIQGAIETQYF
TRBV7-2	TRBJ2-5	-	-	TGTGCCAGCAGCTTAGCGCAGACTAAAGAGACCCAGTACTTC	CASSLAQTKETQYF
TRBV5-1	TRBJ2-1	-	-	TGCGCCAGCAGCTTGTCAGGCGATGAGCAGTTCTTC	CASSLSGDEQFF
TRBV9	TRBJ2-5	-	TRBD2	TGTGCCAGCAGCCCAAGCGGGAGGGCCCAAGAGACCCAGTACTTC	CASSPSGRAQETQYF
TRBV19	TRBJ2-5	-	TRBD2	TGTGCCAGTAGTATTAGCGGTACGGGGGGCCAAGAGACCCAGTACTTC	CASSISGTGGQETQYF
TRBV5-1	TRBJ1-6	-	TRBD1	TGCGCCAGCCGACAGGGGGAAGGCGTTAATTCACCCCTCCACTTT	CASRQGEGVNSPLHF
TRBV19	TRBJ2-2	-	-	TGTGCCAGCGGGCGGGGTCCGAACACCGGGGAGCTGTTTTTT	CASGRGPNTGELFF
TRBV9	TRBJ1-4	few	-	TGTGCCAGCAGCGTAGCTGGTGGAGGGAGACATGAAAAACTGTTTTTT	CASSVAGGGRHEKLFF
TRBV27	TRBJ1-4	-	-	TGTGCCAGCAGTTTGCAGGGTATGAGTGAAAAACTGTTTTTT	CASSLQGMSEKLFF
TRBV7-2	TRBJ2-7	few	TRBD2	TGTGCCAGCAGCCAATCCGGACTAGCGGCTTACGAGCAGTACTTC	CASSQSGLAAYEQYF
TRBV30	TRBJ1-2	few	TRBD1	TGTGCCTGGAGTACAAGGACAGGGGGGTACTATGGCTACACCTTC	CAWSTRTGGYYGYTF
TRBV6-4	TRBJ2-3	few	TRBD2	TGTGCCAGCAGCGCCGGGACTAGCTTTAGCACAGATACGCAGTATTTT	CASSAGTSFSTDTQYF
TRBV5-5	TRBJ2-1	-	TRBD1	TGTGCCAGCAGCAAGGGACAGCTCAATGAGCAGTTCTTC	CASSKGQLNEQFF
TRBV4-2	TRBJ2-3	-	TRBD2	TGTGCCAGCAGCCAAAATAGCGGGACCGGAGGATATACGCAGTATTTT	CASSQNSGTGGYTQYF
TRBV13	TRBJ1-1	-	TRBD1	TGTGCCAGCAGCTCAAGAACAGGGGGGAACACTGAAGCTTTCTTT	CASSSRTGGNTEAFF
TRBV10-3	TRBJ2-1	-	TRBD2	TGTGCCATCAGTGAGTCGATGGCTAGCGGGATGCACAATGAGCAGTTCTTC	CAISESMASGMHNEQFF
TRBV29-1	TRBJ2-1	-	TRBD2	TGCAGCGTTGAAGGGGTACTAGCGGGGGGGCTAAGTGAGCAGTTCTTC	CSVEGVLAGGLSEQFF
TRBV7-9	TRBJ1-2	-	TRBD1	TGTGCCAGCAGCTTAGGGACAGGGGCTAACTATGGCTACACCTTC	CASSLGTGANYGYTF
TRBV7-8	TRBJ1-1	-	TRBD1	TGTGCCAGCAGCAGACAGGGGGACACTGAAGCTTTCTTT	CASSRQGDTEAFF
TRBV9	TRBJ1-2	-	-	TGTGCCAGCACAGGCTCTTTAGGCTATGGCTACACCTTC	CASTGSLGYGYTF
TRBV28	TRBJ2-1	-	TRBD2	TGTGCCAGCAGTCCCAGCGGGAGCTCCTACAATGAGCAGTTCTTC	CASSPSGSSYNEQFF
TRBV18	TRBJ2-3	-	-	TGTGCCAGCTCACGGGTGGAGGGATCAGATACGCAGTATTTT	CASSRVEGSDTQYF
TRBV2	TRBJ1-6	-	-	TGTGCCAGCAGGCAGGGTTCCTTCAATTCACCCCTCCACTTT	CASRQGSFNSPLHF
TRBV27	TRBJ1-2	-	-	TGTGCCAGCAGTCAGGGGAACTATGGCTACACCTTC	CASSQGNYGYTF
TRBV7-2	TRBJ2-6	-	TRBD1	TGTGCCAGCGGCACAGGGGGCTCTGGGGCCAACGTCCTGACTTTC	CASGTGGSGANVLTF
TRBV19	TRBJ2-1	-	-	TGTGCCAGTAGAAGACTACTGACCTCAAATGAGCAGTTCTTC	CASRRLLTSNEQFF
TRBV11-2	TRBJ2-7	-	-	TGTGCCAGCAGCTCCCTAGCGCTCATTTTGGGCGAGCAGTACTTC	CASSSLALILGEQYF
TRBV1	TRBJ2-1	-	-	TGCACCAGCAGCCCGACAGCGGGTATTAGCTCCTACAATGAGCAGTTCTTC	CTSSPTAGISSYNEQFF
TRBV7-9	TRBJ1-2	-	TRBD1	TGTGCCAGCACGACAGGGAAGGTTTTGGGGTATGGCTACACCTTC	CASTTGKVLGYGYTF
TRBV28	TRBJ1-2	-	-	TGTGCCACCAAGGATACGGGTCCTGGCTACACCTTC	CATKDTGPGYTF
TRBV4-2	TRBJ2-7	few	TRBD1	TGTGCCAGCAGCCAAGGTGGGACAGGGGGGGTCTACGAGCAGTACTTC	CASSQGGTGGVYEQYF